This entry lists 8 T cell receptor beta chains sequenced from one sample in a study of Ad26.COV2.S vaccination and SARS-CoV-2 variants. Treatment here: around 19 received Ad26.COV2.S at low or high dose, single or two shots; roughly 5 received placebo; per-sample allocation not given. The investigators took samples on day 63 after the first vaccine or placebo injection. TCRdb keeps only in-frame clones here, not all; method: immunoSEQ multiplex PCR. In the table there are about 280,000 clones, over 75% of which are singletons. Sequencing used peripheral blood, obtained in a trial of Ad26.COV2.S vaccine versus placebo. The source of these receptors is a person between 18 and 65 years old who received the Ad26.COV2.S COVID-19 vaccine or a placebo.

This clone was detected once. V and J are TRBV9 and TRBJ2-7; the match to TRBD2 covers 7 bases. This CDR3 contains 14 residues. Looked up from germline, CDR1 is SGDLS and CDR2 is YYNGEE. The junction had 6 bases not matched to a gene; V was cut back by 0 bases and J by 6 bases. The CDR3: CASSVERGTGEQYF. CDR3 nucleotide sequence: TGTGCCAGCAGCGTAGAGCGGGGTACGGGCGAGCAGTACTTC.

V is TRBV7-6 and J is TRBJ2-7; D ambiguous. V was shortened by 0 bases and J by 2 bases, with 11 bases between the two germline ends. The germline V gene has CDR1 SGHVS and CDR2 FNYEAQ. This CDR3 has 15 residues. The DNA for the CDR3 is TGTGCCAGCAGCTTAGCGCACGGTCCTACCTACGAGCAGTACTTC. It translates to CASSLAHGPTYEQYF. Variable domain in full (rest from reference TRBV7-6 and TRBJ2-7): GAGVSQSPRYKVTKRGQDVALRCDPISGHVSLYWYRQALGQGPEFLTYFNYEAQQDKSGLPNDRFSAERPEGSISTLTIQRTEQRDSAMYRCASSLAHGPTYEQYFGPGTRLTVT.

The CDR3 loop is CASSRQAPSSYNEQFF. In DNA, the CDR3 is TGTGCCAGTAGTAGGCAGGCCCCGAGCTCCTACAATGAGCAGTTCTTC. The chain recombines TRBV19 with TRBJ2-1; unclear D gene. Trimming shortened V by 4 bases and J by 0 bases, and 13 bases separated the two germline ends. CDR3 length: 16 amino acids. Germline V lookup: CDR1 LNHDA, CDR2 SQIVND (reference sequence).

The chain employs TRBV29-1 and TRBJ2-3; 7 bases line up with TRBD1. Germline V gene sequence: CDR1 SQVTM, CDR2 ANQGSEA. This CDR3 spans 12 amino acids. Here the CDR3 DNA reads TGCGCCGGGACAGCTAGCACAGATACGCAGTATTTT. It yields the protein CAGTASTDTQYF.

Written as DNA, the CDR3 is TGTGCCAGCAGCTTGCAGGCGGCTTCCTACGAGCAGTACTTC. This sequence encodes CASSLQAASYEQYF. This chain links TRBV5-6 with TRBJ2-7; D is unresolved. CDR3 length: 14 residues. V was trimmed by 1 base and J by 1 base, leaving 9 bases between them. Per germline, CDR1 SGHDT and CDR2 YYEEEE. The entire variable domain, with the rest obtained from reference TRBV5-6 and TRBJ2-7, is as follows: DAGVTQSPTHLIKTRGQQVTLRCSPKSGHDTVSWYQQALGQGPQFIFQYYEEEERQRGNFPDRFSGHQFPNYSSELNVNALLLGDSALYLCASSLQAASYEQYFGPGTRLTVT.

The CDR3 DNA is TGCGCCAGCAGCTTGGCGGGGACCTCACAGAACACTGAAGCTTTCTTT. Protein: CASSLAGTSQNTEAFF. The V gene is TRBV5-1, the J gene TRBJ1-1, with D possibly TRBD1 on 5 matching bases. The CDR3 runs 16 residues. Trimming shortened V by 0 bases and J by 1 base, and 13 bases separated the two germline ends. Germline V gene sequence: CDR1 SGHRS, CDR2 YFSETQ.

This chain joins TRBV10-3 and TRBJ1-1; TRBD1 might be the D (5 bases). Germline V gives CDR1 ENHRY, CDR2 SYGVKD. The CDR3 loop spans 11 amino acids. Trimming removed 6 bases at V and 3 bases at J, with 5 bases between. The chain's CDR3 is CAIRGDTEAFF. The DNA of the CDR3 is TGTGCCATCAGGGGGGACACTGAAGCTTTCTTT.

V usage is TRBV19 and J usage is TRBJ2-4; possibly TRBD1 for D (5 bases). In germline, CDR1 is LNHDA, CDR2 SQIVND (reference sequence). Trimming stripped 3 bases from V and 3 bases from J, with 9 bases between. This CDR3 is 14 amino acids long. The CDR3 sequence is CASSIEGDKNIQYF. CDR3 DNA sequence: TGTGCCAGTAGTATTGAAGGGGACAAAAACATTCAGTACTTC. Combining the CDR3 with reference TRBV19 and TRBJ2-4 gives the whole variable domain DGGITQSPKYLFRKEGQNVTLSCEQNLNHDAMYWYRQDPGQGLRLIYYSQIVNDFQKGDIAEGYSVSREKKESFPLTVTSAQKNPTAFYLCASSIEGDKNIQYFGAGTRLSVL.